This TCR beta chain was recorded in a study of beta chain features in type 1 diabetes listed by TCRdb under 2018. Looking at the study overall: Mean age, gender distribution, total cell number and subset yield did not differ between patients and healthy donors. In the study, TCRB repertoires of sorted circulating CD4+ T cell subsets from recently diagnosed type 1 diabetes patients were compared with those of matched healthy donors. Naive and central memory subsets were obtained from all 30 or so donors, but regulatory and stem cell-like memory subsets were isolated from only 8 patients and roughly 8 healthy donors. A total of roughly 100 million sorted cells were examined across all samples, and RNA yield correlated strongly with the number of cells per subset. The research as a whole found: In all four CD4+ subsets, TCRB CDR3 length was moderately but significantly shorter in type 1 diabetes patients. Only small numbers of individuals were included in the HLA sub-analyses, which left unresolved whether HLA type had any influence on TCRB rearrangement. Fewer insertions and more nucleotide deletions at VDJ recombination sites were observed in patients with type 1 diabetes, implying thymic rearrangement abnormalities. The naive, central memory and regulatory TCRB repertoires appeared to resemble one another more closely among patients than among healthy donors. Because cDNA rather than genomic DNA was sequenced, highly expressing activated cells could have been over-represented, although no difference in activation and CD3 levels was found between groups. Shorter templates might have been favored by PCR, but patient and control samples were amplified and corrected together, so both groups would have been affected equally by any skew.

The entire amount of isolated RNA was reverse transcribed using the High Capacity cDNA Reverse Transcription Kit, so the sequenced TCRB transcripts were expressed ones. Naive, central memory and regulatory T cell samples underwent deep immunoSEQ sequencing, averaging roughly 3.3 million total reads per sample. Sorted cells were lysed in RLT buffer, and RNA was extracted using DNase-treated RNeasy Micro or Mini kits according to cell number. To prevent cross-contamination, each cell subset was processed individually, whereas patient and healthy donor samples were processed jointly. Using the immunoSEQ multiplex PCR, TCRB sequences were amplified from cDNA into 87-bp fragments spanning the CDR3 region. Sequencing of the amplicons was done on the Illumina HiSeq platform. The source study handled its data this way. Synthetic template baselines were used to correct PCR bias computationally, reads within Hamming distance 2 were collapsed together, and singletons that could not be merged were discarded. Reads were aligned against IMGT to assign V, D and J genes, CDR3 length and insertions or deletions at six rearrangement sites. Within each subset, clonotype counts were normalized to sorted cell number, after which true diversity and Gini coefficients were computed with the tcR R package. The overlap coefficient, calculated on TCRB nucleotide sequences, was used to quantify repertoire sharing. Out-of-frame TCRB sequences from naive cells were analyzed as a proxy for the pre-selection repertoire. This is the immuneACCESS table as TCRdb keeps it, with only in-frame sequences that have V and J called. A part of the clones is gone; compared with another copy, unresolved V genes explain less than half, and the rest is unexplained. That table gives V, J and clone size, and the DNA gave D and trimming. This sample gives about 330,000 clones in total; approximately 11% of them show up just once. Under 0.02% of the sample is in the top ten clones.

From each donor, a single peripheral blood sample of 100 to 150 mL on average was drawn into heparinised tubes. A BD FACSAria II and a panel including CD45RO, CCR7, CD25, CD127, CD95 and CD27 were used to sort naive, central memory, regulatory and stem cell-like memory CD4+ T cells. All sorted populations exceeded 95% purity. PBMCs were separated immediately by Lymphoprep density gradient centrifugation and were stained directly, without being cultured. To minimize batch effects, samples were stained and sorted in pairs, one healthy donor with one patient per experiment. This clone was observed a single time. This clone's antigen is unknown. Base qualities were left out, and no much larger clone turns up one base away. Ends trimmed: V by 5 bases, J by 5 bases; bases unmatched to a gene: 7. The CDR3 contains 14 residues, cysteine and phenylalanine counted. Only the CDR3 portion is preserved as DNA: 42 bases, with reading frame beginning at the first base. CDR1 and CDR2, per the germline V gene (reference sequence), are LNHDA and SQIVND.

The chain uses TRBV19 and TRBJ2-5, and TRBD2 matches 8 of the central bases. The sequencing sample was made of naive CD4+ T cells from blood. Sample cell subset or site, as interpreted from the label and publication: true naive CD4+ T cells. This sequence originates from a woman between 25 and 40 years old in good health. The nucleotides read TGTGCCAGTAGTTCAGCGGGAGAGTTGGAGACCCAGTACTTC. Translation gives CASSSAGELETQYF. Supplemented by the reference TRBV19 and TRBJ2-5 proteins around the CDR3, the complete variable domain is DGGITQSPKYLFRKEGQNVTLSCEQNLNHDAMYWYRQDPGQGLRLIYYSQIVNDFQKGDIAEGYSVSREKKESFPLTVTSAQKNPTAFYLCASSSAGELETQYFGPGTRLLVL.